The subject of this entry is one T cell receptor beta chain. This specimen belongs to a study of blood T cell repertoires in COVID-19. Turning to the study itself: There were acute and convalescent COVID-19 samples, and they came from the United States, Italy and Spain. From T cells, B-cell-depleted T cells, or PBMCs came the material, which was cDNA or gDNA.

As originally analysed: It was from reference gene primer amplification that nucleated cell counts were estimated. The assay was immunoSEQ multiplex PCR, and TCRdb's table has in-frame clones only and misses some. Clone size and the V and J calls come from that table; the DNA yielded D and trimming. The table has 150,000 to 200,000 clones, 81% seen once. Germline V gene lookup returns CDR1 SGHTA and CDR2 FQGNSA. This CDR3 region has 16 residues. V lost 4 bases and J lost 2, with 12 bases in between. Sequenced material: peripheral blood. The chain is built from TRBV7-2 and TRBJ2-6, with TRBD1 as a possible D gene (6 bases). This receptor was obtained from a man between 60 and 70 years old with active or convalescent COVID-19. The CDR3 loop is CASSYQQGTGANVLTF. The CDR3, as DNA: TGTGCCAGCAGCTACCAGCAGGGGACTGGGGCCAACGTCCTGACTTTC.